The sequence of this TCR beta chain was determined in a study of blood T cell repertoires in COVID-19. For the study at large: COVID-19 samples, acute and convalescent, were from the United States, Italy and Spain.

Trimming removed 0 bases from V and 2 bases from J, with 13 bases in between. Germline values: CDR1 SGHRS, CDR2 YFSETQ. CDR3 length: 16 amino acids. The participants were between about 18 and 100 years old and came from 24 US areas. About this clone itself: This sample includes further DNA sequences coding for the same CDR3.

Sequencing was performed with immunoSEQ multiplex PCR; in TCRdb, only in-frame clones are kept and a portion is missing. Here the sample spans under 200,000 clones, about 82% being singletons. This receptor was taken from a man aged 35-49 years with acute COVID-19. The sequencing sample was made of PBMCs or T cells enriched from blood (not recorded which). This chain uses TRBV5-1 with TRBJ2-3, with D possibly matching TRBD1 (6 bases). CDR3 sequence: CASSLGGLGPTDTQYF. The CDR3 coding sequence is TGCGCCAGCAGCTTGGGGGGGCTGGGCCCCACAGATACGCAGTATTTT.